This TCR beta chain is from a study of molecular identifiers for immune sequencing clone quantification. The CDR3 loop spans 15 amino acids. Germline assignment: CDR1 LNHDA and CDR2 SQIVND (reference sequence). The V segment lost 5 bases and the J segment 5 bases; nucleotides outside the gene matches: 3. Listed TCR primers and previously described methods were used for bulk TCR libraries. In TCRdb, the PCR reads were re-called with MiXCR into one record per CDR3 protein. Here the sample spans some 650,000 distinct CDR3 sequences, 15% to 20% being singletons. This receptor was taken from a human donor in good health. Some libraries in this study had Jurkat cell RNA spiked in. The gene calls are TRBV19 and TRBJ1-6, with 10 bases aligning to TRBD1. Input material: naive CD8+ T cells from blood, with Jurkat cell RNA spiked in. Subset reported: FACS-sorted CD8+CD4-CCR7+CD45RA+ naive T cells. The chain's CDR3 is CASSLGTGDNSPLHF. The CDR3 DNA sequence: TGTGCCAGTAGTCTCGGGACAGGGGATAATTCACCCCTCCACTTT.